Listed here are 5 T cell receptor beta chains from one sample, sequenced in a study of blood T cell repertoires in COVID-19. Clones were read by immunoSEQ multiplex PCR, and TCRdb kept only the in-frame ones, dropping some. This table has some 270,000 clones, approximately 85% appearing once. The specimen was PBMCs or T cells enriched from blood (not recorded which). The receptors come from a woman in her twenties or thirties who had recovered from COVID-19.

This chain uses TRBV27 with TRBJ1-2, with a tentative D call TRBD1 (5 bases). The V and J ends lost 9 bases and 7 bases respectively, with 15 bases between them. From germline, CDR1 is MNHEY and CDR2 SMNVEV (reference sequence). The CDR3 has 12 residues. DNA for the CDR3: TGTGCCAGTTTGGGGGGAAATCGTGGCTACACCTTC. This gives the protein CASLGGNRGYTF.

This clone has only one observation. This chain uses TRBV7-2 with TRBJ2-1, with TRBD1 matching over 7 bases. Germline CDR1 is SGHTA and CDR2 is FQGNSA. CDR3 length: 17 residues. V shed 6 bases, J shed 1 base, and the junction held 12 bases outside the gene matches. The CDR3 spells CASRPPVGTESYNEQFF. The DNA of the CDR3 is TGTGCCAGCAGGCCACCGGTAGGGACAGAGTCCTACAATGAGCAGTTCTTC.

This sequence joins TRBV10-3 and TRBJ2-1; D possibly corresponds to TRBD2 (5 bases). The CDR3 spans 13 residues. CDR1 and CDR2 (germline): ENHRY, SYGVKD. Trimming left V 10 bases short and J 1 base short, with 11 bases between. The CDR3 here is CASSVQSYNEQFF. In DNA, the CDR3 is TGTGCCAGTAGCGTACAATCCTACAATGAGCAGTTCTTC.

The V and J genes are TRBV4-2 and TRBJ2-3; TRBD2 matches 12 bases. Looked up from germline, CDR1 is LGHNA and CDR2 is YNFKEQ. The CDR3 totals 20 residues. Losses at the gene ends were 4 bases for V and 1 base for J; bases not matched to a gene: 15. CDR3 nucleotide sequence: TGTGCCAGCAGCCTACCCGGTGTACTAGCGGGAGGCCCCGGCACAGATACGCAGTATTTT. Encoded protein: CASSLPGVLAGGPGTDTQYF.

This clone was seen more than once but under ten times. V and J are TRBV6-1 and TRBJ2-7; D possibly corresponds to TRBD2 (5 bases). The CDR3 sequence is 13 residues long. Trimming took 0 bases from V and 6 from J, leaving 9 bases between them. The V gene's germline CDR1 is MNHNS and CDR2 SASEGT. CDR3 DNA sequence: TGTGCCAGCAGTGAAGCGGCGCGGGCCGAGCAGTACTTC. It yields the protein CASSEAARAEQYF.